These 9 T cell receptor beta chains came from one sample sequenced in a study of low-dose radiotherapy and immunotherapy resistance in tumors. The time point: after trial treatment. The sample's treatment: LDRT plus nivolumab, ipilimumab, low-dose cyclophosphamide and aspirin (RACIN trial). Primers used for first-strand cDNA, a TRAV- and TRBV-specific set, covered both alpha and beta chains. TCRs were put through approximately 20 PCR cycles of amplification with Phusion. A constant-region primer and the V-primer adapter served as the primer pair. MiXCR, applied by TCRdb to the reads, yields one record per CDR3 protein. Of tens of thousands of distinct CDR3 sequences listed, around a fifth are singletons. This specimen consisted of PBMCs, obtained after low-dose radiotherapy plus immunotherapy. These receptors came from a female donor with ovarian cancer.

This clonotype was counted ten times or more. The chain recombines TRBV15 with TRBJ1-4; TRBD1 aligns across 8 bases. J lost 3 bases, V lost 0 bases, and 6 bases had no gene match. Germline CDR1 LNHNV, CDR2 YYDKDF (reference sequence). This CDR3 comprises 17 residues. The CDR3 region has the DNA TGTGCCACCAGCAGAGATGGGCAGGGGGCCGCTAATGAAAAACTGTTTTTT. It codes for CATSRDGQGAANEKLFF.

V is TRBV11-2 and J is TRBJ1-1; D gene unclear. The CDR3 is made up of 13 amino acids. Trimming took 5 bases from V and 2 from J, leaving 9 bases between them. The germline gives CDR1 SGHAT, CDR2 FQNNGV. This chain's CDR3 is CASSLGINTEAFF. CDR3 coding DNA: TGTGCCAGCAGCCTAGGGATCAACACTGAAGCTTTCTTT.

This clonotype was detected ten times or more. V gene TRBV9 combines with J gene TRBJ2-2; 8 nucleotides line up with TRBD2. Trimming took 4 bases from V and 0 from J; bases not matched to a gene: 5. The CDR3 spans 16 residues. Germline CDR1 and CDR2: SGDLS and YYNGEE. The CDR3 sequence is CASSPRGGSNTGELFF. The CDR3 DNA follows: TGTGCCAGCAGCCCCCGGGGGGGATCGAACACCGGGGAGCTGTTTTTT.

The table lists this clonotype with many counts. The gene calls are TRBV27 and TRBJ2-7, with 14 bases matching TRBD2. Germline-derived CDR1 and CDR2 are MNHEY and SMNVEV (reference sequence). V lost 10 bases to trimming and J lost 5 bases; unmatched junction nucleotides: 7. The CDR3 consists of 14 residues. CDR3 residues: CATRRLAGGNEQYF. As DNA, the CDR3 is TGTGCCACCAGGAGACTAGCGGGAGGGAACGAGCAGTACTTC.

The CDR3 sequence: CASSQGKTAEAFF. CDR3 sequence (DNA): TGTGCCAGCAGCCAGGGAAAGACAGCCGAAGCTTTCTTT. V usage is TRBV7-8 and J usage is TRBJ1-1, with D perhaps TRBD1 (5 bases). The CDR3 has 13 residues. Trimming cost V 5 bases and J 8 bases, with 15 bases left between them. From germline, CDR1 is SGHVS and CDR2 FQNEAQ.

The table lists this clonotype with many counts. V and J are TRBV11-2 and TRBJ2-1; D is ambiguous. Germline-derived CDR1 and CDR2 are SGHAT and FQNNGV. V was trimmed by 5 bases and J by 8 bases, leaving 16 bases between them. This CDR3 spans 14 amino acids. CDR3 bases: TGTGCCAGCAGCCCCTGGACCCGGCAGGATGAGCAGTTCTTC. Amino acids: CASSPWTRQDEQFF.

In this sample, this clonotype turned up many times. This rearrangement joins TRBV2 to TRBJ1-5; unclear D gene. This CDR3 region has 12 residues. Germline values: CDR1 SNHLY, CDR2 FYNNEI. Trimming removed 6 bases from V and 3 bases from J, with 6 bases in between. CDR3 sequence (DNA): TGTGCCAGCAGCGCCCCCAATCAGCCCCAGCATTTT. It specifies CASSAPNQPQHF.

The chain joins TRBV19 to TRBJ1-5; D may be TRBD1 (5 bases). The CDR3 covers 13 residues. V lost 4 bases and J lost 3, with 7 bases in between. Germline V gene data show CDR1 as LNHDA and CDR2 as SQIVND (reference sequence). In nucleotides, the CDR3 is TGTGCCAGTAGTAAGGACACCAATCAGCCCCAGCATTTT. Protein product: CASSKDTNQPQHF.

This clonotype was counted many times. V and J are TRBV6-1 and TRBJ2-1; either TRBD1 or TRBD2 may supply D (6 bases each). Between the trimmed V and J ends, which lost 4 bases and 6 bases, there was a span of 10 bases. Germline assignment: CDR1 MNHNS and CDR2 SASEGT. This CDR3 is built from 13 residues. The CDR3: CASSGEGGNEQFF. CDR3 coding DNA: TGTGCCAGCAGTGGAGAGGGGGGCAATGAGCAGTTCTTC.